The clone carrying this T cell receptor beta chain was detected a few times. The antigen is not known. This sample was taken from a study of early T cells in non-severe SARS-CoV-2 infection. Study context: Sequencing of bulk RNA from unsorted whole blood was done, without chain pairing.

Study results and limitations: Anti-spike CD8 responses were favored in VDJdb matching, and private and CD4 specificities were missed.

The germline CDR1 and CDR2 sequences are LGHDT and YNNKEL (reference sequence). This CDR3 comprises 16 residues. V shed 1 base and J shed 6 bases, with 18 bases lying between them. Molecules of cDNA were individually given unique molecular identifiers that were attached to them. TCRdb fed the 5' RACE reads into MiXCR, producing one record per CDR3 protein. The sample contains fewer than 85,000 distinct CDR3 sequences, around 17% of which appear only once. The sample comprised whole blood. The J gene is TRBJ1-2, the V gene TRBV3-1; D is perhaps TRBD1 (5 bases). The sequence was obtained from an adult who was a healthcare worker with PCR-confirmed SARS-CoV-2 infection or an uninfected control (not recorded which). As DNA, the CDR3 is TGTGCCAGCAGCCAAGCTCCGGGACTAAAAAGGAATGGCTACACCTTC. This encodes CASSQAPGLKRNGYTF. Variable domain in full (rest from reference TRBV3-1 and TRBJ1-2): DTAVSQTPKYLVTQMGNDKSIKCEQNLGHDTMYWYKQDSKKFLKIMFSYNNKELIINETVPNRFSPKSPDKAHLNLHINSLELGDSAVYFCASSQAPGLKRNGYTFGSGTRLTVV.